The sequence of this T cell receptor beta chain was determined in a study of blood T cell repertoires in COVID-19. Study details: Some COVID-19 samples were acute and others convalescent; all came from the United States, Italy and Spain.

Clones were read by immunoSEQ multiplex PCR, and TCRdb kept only the in-frame ones, dropping some. The table has approximately 200,000 clones, about 90% seen once. V trimming: 4 bases; J trimming: 9 bases; junction bases outside the gene matches: 9. The germline V gene has CDR1 SGHRS and CDR2 YFSETQ. The CDR3 has 15 residues. The clonotype originates from a man aged 25-45 years with COVID-19, enrolled during active disease. Sequenced material: peripheral blood. This chain uses TRBV5-1 with TRBJ2-3, with 12 bases matching TRBD2. In DNA form, the CDR3 reads TGCGCCAGCAGCCCCCCACTAGCGGGAGGCCTGACGCAGTATTTT. This codes for CASSPPLAGGLTQYF.